The rows below give T cell receptor beta chains drawn from one sample of a study of shared clonotypes between healthy human individuals. Produced via immunoSEQ multiplex PCR; TCRdb's table is partial and in-frame only. The sample has 2,500,000 or so clones, under 95% seen once. Sequenced input: naive CD4+ T cells from PBMCs. The receptors originated from a man younger than 30 in good health. Some clones in this sample may be carry-over from other donors' samples. CDR3s include the opening cysteine and the closing phenylalanine or tryptophan. A D gene is named only where the DNA matches it firmly. Size values are once, few and many counts, or a class for expanded clones, and some rows have none.

D	V	length	J	size	DNA	CDR3
-	TRBV5-6	12	TRBJ2-2	-	TGTGCCAGCAGCTTGTTGGCCGGGGAGCTGTTTTTT	CASSLLAGELFF
TRBD2	TRBV27	19	TRBJ2-3	-	TGTGCCAGCAGTCCACTCCCGGGACTAGCGGGAGGCAGCACAGATACGCAGTATTTT	CASSPLPGLAGGSTDTQYF
TRBD1	TRBV29-1	16	TRBJ2-1	-	TGCAGCGTTGATGGGGACAGGCGACTACCCTACAATGAGCAGTTCTTC	CSVDGDRRLPYNEQFF
-	TRBV5-1	14	TRBJ2-7	-	TGCGCCAGCAGCCCGCAGGGTAACTCCTACGAGCAGTACTTC	CASSPQGNSYEQYF
TRBD2	TRBV5-5	17	TRBJ2-7	-	TGTGCCAGCAGTCGATATAGCGCGGGAGGGCCGACCTACGAGCAGTACTTC	CASSRYSAGGPTYEQYF
TRBD1	TRBV6-1	11	TRBJ2-1	-	TGTGCCAGCAGAGGGGACAGAGAGCAGTTCTTC	CASRGDREQFF
-	TRBV5-1	13	TRBJ2-3	-	TGCGCCAGCAGCGCAGGGGGCACAGATACGCAGTATTTT	CASSAGGTDTQYF
-	TRBV25-1	15	TRBJ2-7	-	TGTGCCAGCAGTGGGCCGACAGGGAGGTACGCCGAGCAGTACTTC	CASSGPTGRYAEQYF
-	TRBV7-2	14	TRBJ1-1	-	TGTGCCAGCAGCTCCCAGGGCGGGGGCTTTGAAGCTTTCTTT	CASSSQGGGFEAFF
-	TRBV11-2	17	TRBJ1-1	-	TGTGCCAGCAGCTCGGCACCCCGGGGGCCCTTGAACACTGAAGCTTTCTTT	CASSSAPRGPLNTEAFF
-	TRBV4-3	16	TRBJ2-3	-	TGCGCCAGCAGCCAAGAGGGTAGCGTCGGCACAGATACGCAGTATTTT	CASSQEGSVGTDTQYF
-	TRBV9	14	TRBJ2-5	-	TGTGCCAGCAGCGCCGCGGTGGGCCAGGAGACCCAGTACTTC	CASSAAVGQETQYF
TRBD1	TRBV5-1	17	TRBJ1-2	-	TGCGCCAGCAGCCTACAACGTGGGGACAGGTCTAACTATGGCTACACCTTC	CASSLQRGDRSNYGYTF
TRBD1	TRBV28	16	TRBJ1-5	-	TGTGCCAGCGGGACAGGGGTAAGTAGTGGCAATCAGCCCCAGCATTTT	CASGTGVSSGNQPQHF
TRBD1	TRBV30	14	TRBJ2-7	-	TGTGCCTGGGCACACCTCCGGGACAGAAACGAGCAGTACTTC	CAWAHLRDRNEQYF
TRBD1	TRBV2	13	TRBJ1-2	-	TGTGCCAGCAGCGAACAGGGGACGAGCGGCTACACCTTC	CASSEQGTSGYTF
TRBD1	TRBV29-1	14	TRBJ1-4	-	TGCAGCGTCGAGGGGTACAGGGGATCGGAAAAACTGTTTTTT	CSVEGYRGSEKLFF
TRBD2	TRBV10-2	15	TRBJ2-7	-	TGCGCCAGCAGTGATCCGAGCGGGGGGAACTACGAGCAGTACTTC	CASSDPSGGNYEQYF
TRBD2	TRBV7-8	16	TRBJ2-5	-	TGTGCCAGCAGCTTAGGAGGTAGCGGGCCCCAAGAGACCCAGTACTTC	CASSLGGSGPQETQYF
-	TRBV2	18	TRBJ2-3	-	TGTGCCAGCAGTGAAGCCCCGGGGGGCCAGGGAAAACGAGATACGCAGTATTTT	CASSEAPGGQGKRDTQYF
-	TRBV19	12	TRBJ1-2	-	TGTGCCACCCAAAACAACAACTATGGCTACACCTTC	CATQNNNYGYTF
TRBD1	TRBV7-9	15	TRBJ2-7	-	TGTGCCAGCAGCCAAGGGACAGGGGGACTCTACGAGCAGTACTTC	CASSQGTGGLYEQYF
TRBD1	TRBV30	17	TRBJ1-1	-	TGTGCCTGGACACCCAGGGACAGTATTGCAGGGAACACTGAAGCTTTCTTT	CAWTPRDSIAGNTEAFF
-	TRBV28	16	TRBJ1-5	-	TGTGCCAGCAGCCGACAGGAGCCCGGGTACAATCAGCCCCAGCATTTT	CASSRQEPGYNQPQHF
-	TRBV28	16	TRBJ1-5	-	TGTGCCAGCAGTTTAGACTTGGGGGGGAGCAATCAGCCCCAGCATTTT	CASSLDLGGSNQPQHF
TRBD1	TRBV5-1	15	TRBJ2-2	-	TGCGCCAGCAGCGCGGGACAGGGGAAGGTCGGGGAGCTGTTTTTT	CASSAGQGKVGELFF
-	TRBV28	13	TRBJ2-5	-	TGTGCCAGCAGTCCAGCTTACCAAGAGACCCAGTACTTC	CASSPAYQETQYF
TRBD2	TRBV15	16	TRBJ2-3	-	TGTGCCACCAGCAGAGCCCAAGCGGGAGCTGTAGATACGCAGTATTTT	CATSRAQAGAVDTQYF
-	TRBV2	16	TRBJ2-6	-	TGTGCCAGCAGTGAAGTGAGGTCGCTGAGGGCCAACGTCCTGACTTTC	CASSEVRSLRANVLTF
TRBD1	TRBV7-2	16	TRBJ1-1	few	TGTGCCAGCAGCTTCCCGACAGGGGGCTCAATCACTGAAGCTTTCTTT	CASSFPTGGSITEAFF
-	TRBV2	14	TRBJ2-5	-	TGTGCCGGGGGAGCCTCCGCATACCAAGAGACCCAGTACTTC	CAGGASAYQETQYF
TRBD2	TRBV19	16	TRBJ2-7	once	TGTGCCAGTACCAGCCAGGAGGCGGGAGACCTTCGCGAGCAGTACTTC	CASTSQEAGDLREQYF
TRBD1	TRBV28	14	TRBJ2-7	-	TGTGCCAGCGGTTTATGGGACAGGGGCTCCGAGCAGTACTTC	CASGLWDRGSEQYF